This TCR beta chain derives from a study of PD-1 blockade in mismatch repair-deficient tumors. Study in general: Enrolled about 2012-2016, patients had progressing, pretreated mismatch repair-deficient cancers of approximately 13 types.

All patients were mismatch repair deficient, assessed by either PCR or immunohistochemistry. Three pembrolizumab responders had their TCRs sequenced. Study conclusions and caveats: Tumor-resident clones, often absent from pretreatment blood, expanded after pembrolizumab and then contracted.

Comments on this clone: Its antigen is unidentified.

The CDR3 has 19 residues. Trimming removed 4 bases from V and 4 bases from J; junction bases left unmatched: 17. Germline CDR1 is SGHVS and CDR2 is FNYEAQ. Clones were sequenced by immunoSEQ multiplex PCR, and TCRdb holds only the in-frame ones, with some missing. The table includes about 39,000 clones, approximately 80% detected once. The sample was PBMCs, taken roughly 40 weeks after starting pembrolizumab. The TCR was taken from an adult with mismatch repair-deficient cancer. V usage is TRBV7-6 and J usage is TRBJ2-1, with 9 bases that match TRBD1. The CDR3 loop is CASSSGTGSGGGRYNEQFF. The CDR3 DNA reads TGTGCCAGCAGCTCCGGGACAGGGTCAGGTGGGGGGAGATACAATGAGCAGTTCTTC.